This is a list of T cell receptor beta chains from one sample in a study of blood T cells in healthy people across ages. Each CDR3 protein is one row after TCRdb ran MiXCR on the 5' RACE reads. The table has approximately 810,000 distinct CDR3 sequences, more than 25% seen once. The sample taken for sequencing was blood. The receptor source for this set is a woman aged 80 or older in good health. The CDR3 runs from the conserved cysteine through the conserved F or W. A D gene is named only where the DNA matches it firmly. Rows give clone size only sometimes, using once, few, many, or a class for an expanded clone.

j_call v_call clone_size d_call cdr3_nt cdr3_aa
TRBJ2-6 TRBV5-5 many - TGTGCCAGCAGCTTGGTGGTTTACTCTGGGGCCAACGTCCTGACTTTC CASSLVVYSGANVLTF
TRBJ2-3 TRBV11-2 many - TGTGCCAGCAGCTATTACGGCGGAGCTAGCACAGATACGCAGTATTTT CASSYYGGASTDTQYF
TRBJ2-3 TRBV7-9 many - TGTGCCAGCAGCTTCGTTGTCACAGATACGCAGTATTTT CASSFVVTDTQYF
TRBJ2-2 TRBV11-2 - - TGTGCCAGCAGCCAAGGGACTGTCCTTCTTAACACCGGGGAGCTGTTTTTT CASSQGTVLLNTGELFF
TRBJ2-3 TRBV12-3/TRBV12-4 many - TGTGCCAGCAGTGACGGGCAGTTGGGGGATACGCAGTATTTT CASSDGQLGDTQYF
TRBJ2-3 TRBV7-2 many - TGTGCCAGCAGCTTTGACGGGGGAAGCACAGATACGCAGTATTTT CASSFDGGSTDTQYF
TRBJ2-7 TRBV7-2 - - TGTGCCAGCAGCGACAACCCCCCGGGGGCCATCTACGAGCAGTACTTC CASSDNPPGAIYEQYF
TRBJ2-7 TRBV7-6 once - TGTGCCAGCAGCTTAGGACGGACTACCGAGCAGTACTTC CASSLGRTTEQYF
TRBJ2-4 TRBV19 - - TGTGCCAGTAGTATGTTCAGCGGGCAAAACATTCAGTACTTC CASSMFSGQNIQYF
TRBJ2-3 TRBV14 - TRBD2 TGTGCCAGCAGCCAAGGGGGACTAGCGGGGGGATCTGATACGCAGTATTTT CASSQGGLAGGSDTQYF
TRBJ2-7 TRBV4-2 few - TGTGCCAGCAGCCAAGAGTCCCAGGGTTCCGACGAGCAGTACTTC CASSQESQGSDEQYF
TRBJ2-2 TRBV4-3 few - TGCGCCAGCAGCCAACTGGACAGCCTAAACACCGGGGAGCTGTTTTTT CASSQLDSLNTGELFF
TRBJ2-5 TRBV20-1 many - TGCAGTGCTAGAGTCCAGGGCCATCAAGAGACCCAGTACTTC CSARVQGHQETQYF
TRBJ2-7 TRBV28 many - TGTGCCAGCAGTTTCTTTGGGGCTAGGGCTTATTACGAGCAGTACTTC CASSFFGARAYYEQYF
TRBJ2-3 TRBV27 many - TGTGCCAGCAGTTTAATCCAGTCTGAGGATACGCAGTATTTT CASSLIQSEDTQYF
TRBJ2-7 TRBV5-5 few - TGTGCCAGCAGCCGAGATTTTACAGGCTCCTACGTGCAGTACTTC CASSRDFTGSYVQYF
TRBJ2-7 TRBV25-1 many TRBD1 TGTGCCAGCAGTGATCCTTGGGCAGGGGGCTCCTACGAGCAGTACTTC CASSDPWAGGSYEQYF
TRBJ1-6 TRBV9 - TRBD1 TGTGCCAGCAGCGTAGACAGGACAGGGGGGTCACCCCTCCACTTT CASSVDRTGGSPLHF
TRBJ2-3 TRBV6-5 few TRBD2 TGTGCCAGCAGTTACTCGTCTAGCGGGGACGGTACGCAGTATTTT CASSYSSSGDGTQYF
TRBJ2-7 TRBV6-2/TRBV6-3 - - TGTGCCCGCACCAAAGGGACGGCGTTTGGTCCGGTGTACTTC CARTKGTAFGPVYF
TRBJ2-5 TRBV20-1 many TRBD2 TGCAGTGCCCGTAGGACTAGCGGGGGGTATCAAGAGACCCAGTACTTC CSARRTSGGYQETQYF
TRBJ1-1 TRBV12-3/TRBV12-4 few - TGTGCCAGCATCCCTGGGGGGGGAGGGTCAGTAGAAGCTTTCTTT CASIPGGGGSVEAFF
TRBJ2-7 TRBV20-1 many - TGCAGTGCCCCCTTGAGTGGTAGGCAAACCTACGAGCAGTACTTC CSAPLSGRQTYEQYF
TRBJ2-3 TRBV20-1 many - TGCAGTGCCGGACCAGAAATCACAGATACGCAGTATTTT CSAGPEITDTQYF
TRBJ2-7 TRBV23-1 - - TGCGCCAGCAGTCAATCGCCCATTACATGTTTCGGGAACTCCTACGAGCAGTACTTC CASSQSPITCFGNSYEQYF
TRBJ2-3 TRBV4-2 once - TGTGCCAGCAGCCAAGTGGTGGGGGTTGACACAGATACGCAGTATTTT CASSQVVGVDTDTQYF
TRBJ2-2 TRBV5-1 once - TGCGCCAGCAGCTTGGTTCCCCCGGGGGCGGACACCGGGGAGCTGTTTTTT CASSLVPPGADTGELFF
TRBJ2-3 TRBV5-6 - TRBD2 TGTGCCGGCAGCTTGGGGGACAACGGGGGGGCCACAGATACGCAGTATTTT CAGSLGDNGGATDTQYF
TRBJ2-7 TRBV20-1 - - TGCAGTGCTAGAGGACAGGAGAGCTCCTACGAGCAGTACTTC CSARGQESSYEQYF
TRBJ2-7 TRBV7-2 many TRBD1 TGTGCCAGCAGCAAGGGACAGGTCTACGAGCAGTACTTC CASSKGQVYEQYF
TRBJ1-1 TRBV20-1 - TRBD1 TGCAGTGGTCATCAGGGGGATAGCACTGAAGCTTTCTTT CSGHQGDSTEAFF
TRBJ2-1 TRBV20-1 many TRBD2 TGCAGTGCTAGCAGGACTAGCGGGGGCCATTACAATGAGCAGTTCTTC CSASRTSGGHYNEQFF
TRBJ2-1 TRBV12-3/TRBV12-4 - - TGTGCCAGCAATCTGGAGGGGAGTGAGCAGTTCTTC CASNLEGSEQFF
TRBJ2-5 TRBV6-2/TRBV6-3 - - TGTGCCAGCAGTCAGGGAACGGGGGTGCAGTACTTC CASSQGTGVQYF
TRBJ1-5 TRBV6-2/TRBV6-3 many - TGTGCCAGCAGTTACACGGGTAACCATCAGCCCCAGCATTTT CASSYTGNHQPQHF
TRBJ2-3 TRBV6-5 many - TGTGCCAGCAGTTACGCGGCCTCCAGGCCAGATACGCAGTATTTT CASSYAASRPDTQYF
TRBJ2-1 TRBV14 - TRBD2 TGTGCCAGCAGCCAAACTAGCGGGAACAATGAGCAGTTCTTC CASSQTSGNNEQFF
TRBJ1-5 TRBV30 few - TGTGCCTGGAGTCTGACCAGGGGAAATCAGCCCCAGCATTTT CAWSLTRGNQPQHF
TRBJ2-1 TRBV2 many TRBD2 TGTGCCAGCAGTCATAGCGGGGGGGCTTACAATGAGCAGTTCTTC CASSHSGGAYNEQFF
TRBJ2-7 TRBV24-1 - - TGTGCCACCGCGCAGGGATCCTACAATGAGCAGTACTTC CATAQGSYNEQYF
TRBJ1-2 TRBV14 - - TGTGCCAGCAGCCCGCACTTGACAGGCACATATGGCTACACCTTC CASSPHLTGTYGYTF
TRBJ2-5 TRBV7-2 many - TGTGCCAGCGCAACGGGCTACCAAGAGACCCAGTACTTC CASATGYQETQYF
TRBJ2-7 TRBV19 - TRBD1 TGCGCCAGTAGTAACCGGGACAGGGAAAACAATGAGCAGTACTTC CASSNRDRENNEQYF
TRBJ1-5 TRBV25-1 few - TGTGCCAGCAGTAAATCGGCACCAAATAGCAATCAGCCCCAGCATTTT CASSKSAPNSNQPQHF
TRBJ2-1 TRBV24-1 - - TGTGCCACCAGTGATGGGGCTGGGCAGTTCTTC CATSDGAGQFF